The 18 T cell receptor beta chains presented below share a single source sample, sequenced in a study of blood T cell repertoires in COVID-19. Sequenced by immunoSEQ multiplex PCR; TCRdb stores in-frame clones only, minus some. In the table there are roughly 250,000 clones, around 88% of which are singletons. Sequencing was done on a sample of PBMCs or T cells enriched from blood (not recorded which). These receptors all come from a woman in her thirties or forties with acute COVID-19.

The chain uses TRBV5-1 and TRBJ1-1; D unresolved. Trimming took 4 bases from V and 0 from J, leaving 7 bases between them. CDR1 and CDR2 from the germline V gene are SGHRS and YFSETQ. This CDR3 is built from 13 residues. The CDR3 here is CASSAGLNTEAFF. DNA for the CDR3: TGCGCCAGCAGCGCGGGCCTGAACACTGAAGCTTTCTTT.

CDR3 DNA: TGTGCCAGCAGCTTAAGCGGCCAGGCCTCTGGAAACACCATATATTTT. Translating it yields CASSLSGQASGNTIYF. This chain uses TRBV7-2 with TRBJ1-3; no clear D gene. With 2 bases removed from V and 0 bases from J, the gap between germline ends came to 11 bases. CDR3 length equals 16 residues. Germline-derived CDR1 and CDR2 are SGHTA and FQGNSA.

Note on this clone: A junction end diverges from the germline sequence, so it may reflect a read error. The genes are TRBV29-1 and TRBJ1-1; no clear D gene. This CDR3 contains 13 residues. Germline-derived CDR1 and CDR2 are SQVTM and ANQGSEA. DNA of the CDR3: TGCAGCGCTGAAGGAGCCGGGAAGACTGAAGCTTTCTTT. This sequence encodes CSAEGAGKTEAFF.

This chain connects TRBV10-2 to TRBJ1-4; no clear D. The CDR3 runs 14 residues. Germline-derived CDR1 and CDR2 are WSHSY and SAAADI. Trimming pared 5 bases from V and 6 bases from J, leaving 13 bases between. For the CDR3, the DNA is TGCGCCAGCAGTATACGCGGGCGCGATGAAAAACTGTTTTTT. This gives the protein CASSIRGRDEKLFF.

The count of this clone is one. The chain carries TRBV11-3 and TRBJ2-2; 10 bases map to TRBD2. This CDR3 region has 15 residues. V lost 1 base and J lost 6; bases outside the gene matches: 2. From germline, CDR1 is SGHNT and CDR2 YENEEA. The DNA of the CDR3 is TGTGCCAGCAGCTTAGGGACTAGCGGTTCCGGGGAGCTGTTTTTT. This translates into CASSLGTSGSGELFF. Supplemented by reference TRBV11-3 and TRBJ2-2, the full variable domain reads EAGVVQSPRYKIIEKKQPVAFWCNPISGHNTLYWYLQNLGQGPELLIRYENEEAVDDSQLPKDRFSAERLKGVDSTLKIQPAELGDSAVYLCASSLGTSGSGELFFGEGSRLTVL.

Here the CDR3 DNA reads TGCAGTGCCCAGAAACAAGAGACCCAGTACTTC. Residues: CSAQKQETQYF. This chain links TRBV20-1 with TRBJ2-5; D uncertain. Trimming stripped 6 bases from V and 2 bases from J, with 7 bases between. The germline CDR1 and CDR2 sequences are DFQATT and SNEGSKA (reference sequence). The CDR3 runs 11 residues.

The V call is TRBV27, the J call TRBJ2-1, with 12 nucleotides matching TRBD2. V lost 3 bases to trimming and J lost 0 bases; unmatched junction nucleotides: 12. This CDR3 comprises 20 residues. From germline, CDR1 is MNHEY and CDR2 SMNVEV (reference sequence). The CDR3 DNA reads TGTGCCAGCAGTTTTACCCCGGGACTAGCGGGTCGAAGCTCCTACAATGAGCAGTTCTTC. Translating gives CASSFTPGLAGRSSYNEQFF.

The V gene is TRBV19, the J gene TRBJ1-5, with TRBD1 as a possible D gene (5 bases). This CDR3 region has 14 residues. The ends were cut back, 7 bases at V and 3 bases at J, with 13 bases in the middle. Germline assignment: CDR1 LNHDA and CDR2 SQIVND (reference sequence). The CDR3 spells CASNWGRNNQPQHF. The DNA of the CDR3 is TGTGCCAGTAATTGGGGCCGGAACAATCAGCCCCAGCATTTT. Drawing the rest from reference TRBV19 and TRBJ1-5, the complete variable domain is DGGITQSPKYLFRKEGQNVTLSCEQNLNHDAMYWYRQDPGQGLRLIYYSQIVNDFQKGDIAEGYSVSREKKESFPLTVTSAQKNPTAFYLCASNWGRNNQPQHFGDGTRLSIL.

This chain uses TRBV28 with TRBJ2-3; the match to TRBD2 covers 7 bases. The germline gives CDR1 MDHEN, CDR2 SYDVKM. CDR3 length: 16 amino acids. V gave up 3 bases and J gave up 0 bases; unmatched junction bases: 6. CDR3 sequence: CASSFGLAVSTDTQYF. The CDR3 region has the DNA TGTGCCAGCAGTTTCGGGCTAGCGGTCAGCACAGATACGCAGTATTTT.

The V gene is TRBV19, the J gene TRBJ1-2; weak D call: TRBD1 (5 bases). In germline, CDR1 is LNHDA, CDR2 SQIVND (reference sequence). This CDR3 is 14 amino acids long. V lost 3 bases and J lost 2, with 10 bases in between. CDR3 in DNA: TGTGCCAGTAGTATGGCGGGACGGAACTATGGCTACACCTTC. Translation: CASSMAGRNYGYTF.

This chain links TRBV19 with TRBJ1-4; no clear D. Germline CDR1 reads LNHDA; CDR2 reads SQIVND (reference sequence). V dropped 6 bases and J dropped 8 bases, with 22 bases sitting between them. There are 16 residues in the CDR3. The CDR3 protein is CASRRTKGELEEKLFF. The CDR3 DNA reads TGTGCCAGTAGGAGGACGAAGGGAGAGCTAGAGGAAAAACTGTTTTTT.

CDR3 region: CASSPPSLTIAGKYEQYF. CDR3 sequence (DNA): TGTGCCAGCTCACCACCTTCGTTAACTATAGCGGGAAAGTACGAGCAGTACTTC. The chain couples TRBV18 to TRBJ2-7; 8 positions match TRBD2. CDR1 and CDR2 from the germline V gene are KGHSH and LQKENI. Germline trimming cut 0 bases from V and 4 bases from J; bases unmatched to any gene: 14. The CDR3 is 18 amino acids.

The genes are TRBV7-9 and TRBJ2-1, with TRBD2 identical over 12 bases. The CDR3 totals 17 residues. CDR1 and CDR2 (germline): SEHNR, FQNEAQ (reference sequence). The ends lost 1 base at V and 6 bases at J; junction bases unmatched: 7. The CDR3: CASSLGRGLAGFNEQFF. In DNA form, the CDR3 reads TGTGCCAGCAGCTTAGGACGTGGACTAGCGGGATTCAATGAGCAGTTCTTC.

This chain uses TRBV5-1 with TRBJ2-7, with D tentatively TRBD2 (5 bases). The CDR3 contains 13 residues. Germline values: CDR1 SGHRS, CDR2 YFSETQ. Between the trimmed V and J ends, which lost 4 bases and 4 bases, there was a span of 12 bases. As DNA, the CDR3 is TGCGCCAGCAGCGCGGGCGGCCTTTACGAGCAGTACTTC. Encoded protein: CASSAGGLYEQYF.

This clone occurred a few times. The chain carries TRBV15 and TRBJ1-5; D is undetermined. Trimming cost V 1 base and J 5 bases, with 9 bases left between them. Germline V gene sequence: CDR1 LNHNV, CDR2 YYDKDF (reference sequence). The CDR3 covers 14 residues. CDR3 DNA: TGTGCCACCAGCAGAGGCGGGTTAGATCAGCCCCAGCATTTT. It specifies CATSRGGLDQPQHF.

The CDR3, as DNA: TGTGCCAGCAGTGTGGACAGGGGCAATGAGCAGTTCTTC. Amino acid sequence: CASSVDRGNEQFF. The rearrangement joins TRBV2 to TRBJ2-1; TRBD1 agrees at 9 bases. J gave up 6 bases and V 4 bases, and 1 base lay outside the gene matches. The CDR3 is 13 amino acids. The germline CDR1 and CDR2 sequences are SNHLY and FYNNEI.

This clone showed up just once. The chain is built from TRBV15 and TRBJ1-1, with D uncertain. The V end lost 5 bases, the J end lost 0 bases, and 13 bases lay between the germline ends. The CDR3 loop spans 15 amino acids. Germline CDR1 is LNHNV and CDR2 is YYDKDF (reference sequence). CDR3 in amino acids: CATSGHSGLNTEAFF. CDR3 coding DNA: TGTGCCACCAGCGGCCACAGCGGTTTGAACACTGAAGCTTTCTTT.

The chain joins TRBV2 to TRBJ1-2; D unclear. The CDR3 runs to 12 residues. The V end lost 6 bases, the J end lost 4 bases, and 9 bases lay between the germline ends. Germline-derived CDR1 and CDR2 are SNHLY and FYNNEI. The CDR3 sequence is CASRQVPYGYTF. Written as DNA, the CDR3 is TGTGCCAGCAGGCAGGTCCCCTATGGCTACACCTTC.